Listed below are T cell receptor beta chains from one sample, sequenced in a study of cytomegalovirus exposure and HLA in healthy donors. Assay: immunoSEQ multiplex PCR; the TCRdb copy retains only in-frame clones and omits some. Reported are roughly 100,000 clones; the ten largest clones contain 3.5%. Sequenced sample: PBMCs. The receptor source for this set is a man between 40 and 49 years old in good health and CMV-seronegative. Each CDR3 is given with its conserved first and last residue.

V gene: TRBV6-5; J gene: TRBJ2-5; CDR3 protein: CASSRRVSQETQYF
V gene: TRBV10-1; J gene: TRBJ2-7; CDR3 protein: CASSAGTSGYEQYF
V gene: TRBV18; J gene: TRBJ2-5; CDR3 protein: CASSPRGSSGETQYF
V gene: TRBV6-6; J gene: TRBJ1-5; CDR3 protein: CASLVTGEGNQPQHF
V gene: TRBV5-5; J gene: TRBJ1-2; CDR3 protein: CASSWGQGALVNYGYTF
V gene: TRBV18; J gene: TRBJ2-1; CDR3 protein: CASSLPVHNEQFF
V gene: TRBV5-1; J gene: TRBJ2-1; CDR3 protein: CASSLQGQSGSEQFF
V gene: TRBV6-1; J gene: TRBJ1-5; CDR3 protein: CASSGHYSNQPQHF
V gene: TRBV10-1; J gene: TRBJ1-3; CDR3 protein: CASTGPQDSGNTIYF
V gene: TRBV14; J gene: TRBJ2-3; CDR3 protein: CASSQGGYTDTQYF
V gene: TRBV25-1; J gene: TRBJ2-4; CDR3 protein: CASTMGLAGIQNIQYF